Following are 15 T cell receptor beta chains from one sample sequenced in a study of blood T cell repertoires in COVID-19. Data came from immunoSEQ multiplex PCR; TCRdb stores just in-frame clones and leaves some out. The sample contains 390,000 or so clones, 70% to 90% of which appear only once. Sequenced: peripheral blood. Receptors originate from a woman in her twenties or thirties with COVID-19, enrolled during active disease.

The gene calls are TRBV7-6 and TRBJ2-7; D is unresolved. The length of the CDR3 is 14 residues. V shed 4 bases and J shed 4 bases, with 14 bases lying between them. Germline V CDR1 and CDR2: SGHVS, FNYEAQ. CDR3 DNA sequence: TGTGCCAGCAGCTCCCGGTCAGGATTGTACGAGCAGTACTTC. As protein: CASSSRSGLYEQYF.

The V call is TRBV5-5, the J call TRBJ2-1, with a tentative D call TRBD2 (6 bases). The germline V and J ends were trimmed by 4 bases and 1 base, with 12 bases remaining between them. Germline V gene data show CDR1 as SGHKS and CDR2 as YYEKEE (reference sequence). There are 15 residues in the CDR3. The CDR3 DNA is TGTGCCAGCAGCCCGGAGGGGTCTTCCTACAATGAGCAGTTCTTC. It is translated as CASSPEGSSYNEQFF.

The chain couples TRBV28 to TRBJ1-6, with a tentative D call TRBD1 (6 bases). Germline loops: CDR1 MDHEN, CDR2 SYDVKM. Trimming stripped 2 bases from V and 5 bases from J, with 16 bases between. The CDR3 extends over 17 amino acids. For the CDR3, the DNA is TGTGCCAGCAGTTTAAGTATAGGGGGGGGAGATAATTCACCCCTCCACTTT. It specifies CASSLSIGGGDNSPLHF.

This clone was recorded once. The rearrangement joins TRBV7-2 to TRBJ2-1; 10 bases match TRBD1. The length of the CDR3 is 17 residues. With 6 bases clipped from V and 4 bases from J, the junction kept 12 bases outside the gene matches. Germline CDR1 SGHTA, CDR2 FQGNSA. In nucleotides, the CDR3 is TGTGCCAGCAGTCTAGGGGGGACAGGGGCCCTTTACAATGAGCAGTTCTTC. Translated, it gives CASSLGGTGALYNEQFF.

V usage is TRBV29-1 and J usage is TRBJ2-7; D is perhaps TRBD1 (5 bases). Trimming took off 4 bases at V and 2 bases at J, with 45 bases between the two ends. CDR1 and CDR2 from the germline V gene are SQVTM and ANQGSEA. The CDR3 length is 24 residues. The CDR3 DNA follows: TGCAGCGTTGTCGCCATCGGCGCCAAAGGGCACAGGCGTCGTGGGCGGATCAGTCCCTACGAGCAGTACGTC. It encodes CSVVAIGAKGHRRRGRISPYEQYV.

Turning to this clone: The same CDR3 can be traced to other DNA sequences in this sample. The chain links TRBV27 to TRBJ2-7; 11 nucleotides align to TRBD1. Germline lookup yields CDR1 MNHEY and CDR2 SMNVEV (reference sequence). The CDR3 runs to 14 residues. Trimming cost V 6 bases and J 4 bases; bases outside gene matches: 5. The CDR3 sequence: CASSPGTGGYEQYF. The CDR3 DNA is TGTGCCAGCAGCCCCGGGACAGGGGGGTACGAGCAGTACTTC.

This chain links TRBV7-2 with TRBJ2-7; D is possibly TRBD2 (6 bases). V gave up 4 bases and J gave up 7 bases, with 17 bases separating them. Germline V gene data show CDR1 as SGHTA and CDR2 as FQGNSA. The CDR3 is 14 residues long. This chain's CDR3 is CASSSQGGSGEQYF. The CDR3, as DNA: TGTGCCAGCAGCTCCCAGGGAGGATCGGGAGAGCAGTACTTC. Combining the CDR3 with reference TRBV7-2 and TRBJ2-7 gives the whole variable domain GAGVSQSPSNKVTEKGKDVELRCDPISGHTALYWYRQSLGQGLEFLIYFQGNSAPDKSGLPSDRFSAERTGGSVSTLTIQRTQQEDSAVYLCASSSQGGSGEQYFGPGTRLTVT.

The chain has TRBV7-9 and TRBJ1-1, with TRBD1 matching over 8 bases. Losses at the gene ends were 8 bases for V and 5 bases for J; bases not matched to a gene: 4. Germline CDR1 is SEHNR and CDR2 is FQNEAQ (reference sequence). The CDR3 runs 12 residues. In DNA form, the CDR3 reads TGTGCCAGCGACAGGGGAGGAACTGAAGCTTTCTTT. Translation gives CASDRGGTEAFF.

The chain recombines TRBV7-6 with TRBJ2-5; 9 bases line up with TRBD2. The J segment lost 0 bases and the V segment lost 2 bases, leaving 4 bases of the junction unmatched. The CDR3 covers 16 residues. CDR1 and CDR2 (germline): SGHVS, FNYEAQ. The CDR3 reads CASSLMASGNQETQYF. Written as DNA, the CDR3 is TGTGCCAGCAGCTTAATGGCTAGCGGGAACCAAGAGACCCAGTACTTC.

The rearrangement joins TRBV6-5 to TRBJ2-5; D perhaps matches TRBD1 (6 bases). Between the trimmed V and J ends, which lost 4 bases and 6 bases, there was a span of 18 bases. This CDR3 contains 15 residues. CDR1 MNHEY and CDR2 SVGAGI come from the germline V gene. The CDR3 protein is CASSSTTGPLKTQYF. In DNA form, the CDR3 reads TGTGCCAGCAGTTCCACGACAGGACCTTTGAAGACCCAGTACTTC.

This clone appeared once. The chain links TRBV30 to TRBJ1-3, with D unresolved. The V and J ends lost 0 bases and 0 bases respectively, with 6 bases between them. The germline V gene has CDR1 GTSNPN and CDR2 SVGIG (reference sequence). The CDR3 has 14 amino acids. CDR3 region: CAWSVRSSGNTIYF. The CDR3 region has the DNA TGTGCCTGGAGTGTGCGGAGCTCTGGAAACACCATATATTTT.

The V gene is TRBV7-2, the J gene TRBJ1-2; TRBD1 aligns across 9 bases. Germline V gene data show CDR1 as SGHTA and CDR2 as FQGNSA. This CDR3 is 15 amino acids long. V gave up 1 base and J gave up 6 bases; unmatched junction bases: 6. CDR3 sequence: CASSLGQTGGHGYTF. The CDR3 DNA reads as TGTGCCAGCAGCTTAGGGCAGACAGGGGGGCATGGCTACACCTTC.

The rearrangement uses TRBV6-2 or TRBV6-3 and TRBJ1-6, with D perhaps matching TRBD1 (6 bases). This CDR3 is built from 17 residues. In germline, CDR1 is MNHEY, CDR2 SVGEGT. Trimming cost V 5 bases and J 0 bases, with 14 bases left between them. The CDR3, as DNA: TGTGCCAGCAGTGGGGGCCCCCGGGACTCCTATAATTCACCCCTCCACTTT. This gives the protein CASSGGPRDSYNSPLHF.

The chain combines TRBV28 with TRBJ1-5; 7 bases line up with TRBD1. The CDR3 length is 15 residues. V trimming: 5 bases; J trimming: 0 bases; junction bases outside the gene matches: 4. The V gene's germline CDR1 is MDHEN and CDR2 SYDVKM. Here the CDR3 reads CASSRQGYSNQPQHF. The CDR3 region has the DNA TGTGCCAGCAGTCGACAGGGATATAGCAATCAGCCCCAGCATTTT.

The CDR3 loop reads CASSSRGSGARYEQYV. The CDR3 DNA is TGTGCCAGCAGTTCCCGCGGTAGCGGGGCTCGGTACGAGCAGTACGTC. V and J are TRBV6-2 or TRBV6-3 and TRBJ2-7; 8 positions agree with TRBD2. This CDR3 is 16 amino acids long. The germline CDR1 and CDR2 sequences are MNHEY and SVGEGT. V lost 4 bases, J lost 4 bases, and 12 bases stayed unmatched.